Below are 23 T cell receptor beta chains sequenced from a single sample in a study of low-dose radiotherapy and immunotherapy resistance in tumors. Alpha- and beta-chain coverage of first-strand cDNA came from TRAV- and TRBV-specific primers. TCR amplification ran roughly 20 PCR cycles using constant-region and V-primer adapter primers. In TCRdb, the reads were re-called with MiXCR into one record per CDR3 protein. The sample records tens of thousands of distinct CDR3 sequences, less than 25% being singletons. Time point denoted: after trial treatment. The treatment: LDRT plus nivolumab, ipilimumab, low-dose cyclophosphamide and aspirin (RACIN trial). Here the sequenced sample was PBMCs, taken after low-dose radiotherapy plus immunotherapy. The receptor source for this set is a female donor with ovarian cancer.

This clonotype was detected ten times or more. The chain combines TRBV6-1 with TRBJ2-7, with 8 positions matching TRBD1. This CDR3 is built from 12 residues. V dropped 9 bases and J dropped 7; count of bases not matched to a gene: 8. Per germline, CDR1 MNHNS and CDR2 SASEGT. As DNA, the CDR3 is TGTGCCAGTCGGACAGGGATGAGTGAGCAGTACTTC. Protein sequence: CASRTGMSEQYF.

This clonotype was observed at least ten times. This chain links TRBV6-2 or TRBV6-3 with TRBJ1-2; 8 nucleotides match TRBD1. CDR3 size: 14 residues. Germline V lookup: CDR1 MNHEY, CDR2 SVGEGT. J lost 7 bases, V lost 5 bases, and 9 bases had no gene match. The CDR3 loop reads CASSPTQGAGGYTF. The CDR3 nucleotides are TGTGCCAGCAGTCCTACCCAGGGGGCTGGTGGCTACACCTTC.

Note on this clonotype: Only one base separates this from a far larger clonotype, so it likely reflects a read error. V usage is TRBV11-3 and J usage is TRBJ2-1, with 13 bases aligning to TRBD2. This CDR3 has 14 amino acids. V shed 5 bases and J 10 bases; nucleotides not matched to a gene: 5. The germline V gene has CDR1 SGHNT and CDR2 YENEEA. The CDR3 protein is CASSPGLAGVEQFF. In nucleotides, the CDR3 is TGTGCCAGCAGCCCCGGACTAGCGGGAGTCGAGCAGTTCTTC.

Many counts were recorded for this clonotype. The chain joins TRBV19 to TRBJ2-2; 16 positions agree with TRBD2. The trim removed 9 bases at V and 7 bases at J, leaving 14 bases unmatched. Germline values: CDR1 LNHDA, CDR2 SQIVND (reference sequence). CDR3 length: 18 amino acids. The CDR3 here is CASRPGTSGRALFGELFF. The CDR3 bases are TGTGCCAGCCGCCCAGGGACTAGCGGGAGGGCCCTCTTCGGGGAGCTGTTTTTT. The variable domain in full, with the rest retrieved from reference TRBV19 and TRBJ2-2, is DGGITQSPKYLFRKEGQNVTLSCEQNLNHDAMYWYRQDPGQGLRLIYYSQIVNDFQKGDIAEGYSVSREKKESFPLTVTSAQKNPTAFYLCASRPGTSGRALFGELFFGEGSRLTVL.

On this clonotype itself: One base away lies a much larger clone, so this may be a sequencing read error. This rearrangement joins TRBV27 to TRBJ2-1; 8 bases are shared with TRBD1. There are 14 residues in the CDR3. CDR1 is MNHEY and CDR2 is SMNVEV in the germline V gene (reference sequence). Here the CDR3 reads CAGSIGTGMDEQFF. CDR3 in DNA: TGTGCCGGCAGTATTGGGACAGGCATGGATGAGCAGTTCTTC.

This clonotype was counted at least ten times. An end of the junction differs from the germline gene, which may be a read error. The CDR3, as DNA: TGTGCCATCAGTGATGGAGGTCAGCCCCCGCATTTT. The encoded protein is CAISDGGQPPHF. The chain is built from TRBV10-3 and TRBJ1-5, with D unresolved. CDR3 length equals 12 residues. Germline V gives CDR1 ENHRY, CDR2 SYGVKD.

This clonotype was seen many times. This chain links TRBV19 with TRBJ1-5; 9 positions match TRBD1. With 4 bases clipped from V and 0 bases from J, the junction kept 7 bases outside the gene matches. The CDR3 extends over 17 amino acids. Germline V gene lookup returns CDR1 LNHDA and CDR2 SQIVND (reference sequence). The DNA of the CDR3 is TGTGCCAGTAGTACCGCACAGGGGGCTGGTAGCAATCAGCCCCAGCATTTT. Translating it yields CASSTAQGAGSNQPQHF.

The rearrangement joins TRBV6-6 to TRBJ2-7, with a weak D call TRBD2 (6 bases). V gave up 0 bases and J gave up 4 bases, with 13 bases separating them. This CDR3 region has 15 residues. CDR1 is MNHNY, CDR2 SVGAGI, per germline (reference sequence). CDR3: CASSYSGSGTYEQYF. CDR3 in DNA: TGTGCCAGCAGTTACTCTGGTAGCGGAACTTACGAGCAGTACTTC.

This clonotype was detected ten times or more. This CDR3 is CASSLAEVYGYTF. CDR3 nucleotide sequence: TGTGCCAGCAGTTTAGCGGAAGTCTATGGCTACACCTTC. The rearrangement joins TRBV28 to TRBJ1-2; no clear D gene. This CDR3 spans 13 amino acids. Trimming left V 2 bases short and J 4 bases short, with 8 bases between. Germline CDR1 MDHEN, CDR2 SYDVKM.

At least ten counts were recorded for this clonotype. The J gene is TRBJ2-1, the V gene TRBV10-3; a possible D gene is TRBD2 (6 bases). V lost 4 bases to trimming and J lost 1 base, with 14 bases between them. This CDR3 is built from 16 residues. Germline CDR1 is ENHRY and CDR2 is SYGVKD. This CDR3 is CAISGAPRGSYNEQFF. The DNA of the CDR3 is TGTGCCATCAGTGGGGCCCCCCGGGGGTCCTACAATGAGCAGTTCTTC.

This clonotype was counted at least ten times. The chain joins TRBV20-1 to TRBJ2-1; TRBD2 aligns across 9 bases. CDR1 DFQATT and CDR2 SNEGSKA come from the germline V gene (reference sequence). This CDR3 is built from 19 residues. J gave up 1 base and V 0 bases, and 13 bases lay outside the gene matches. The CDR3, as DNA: TGCAGTGCTAGAGATGAGTTTGGTAGCGGGGGCCATTCCTACAATGAGCAGTTCTTC. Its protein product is CSARDEFGSGGHSYNEQFF.

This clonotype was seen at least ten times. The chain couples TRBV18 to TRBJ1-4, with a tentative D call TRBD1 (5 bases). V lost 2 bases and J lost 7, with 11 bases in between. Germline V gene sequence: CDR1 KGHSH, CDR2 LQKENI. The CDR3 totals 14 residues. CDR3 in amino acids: CASSPSGGIEKLFF. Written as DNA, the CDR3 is TGTGCCAGCTCACCATCCGGGGGAATTGAAAAACTGTTTTTT.

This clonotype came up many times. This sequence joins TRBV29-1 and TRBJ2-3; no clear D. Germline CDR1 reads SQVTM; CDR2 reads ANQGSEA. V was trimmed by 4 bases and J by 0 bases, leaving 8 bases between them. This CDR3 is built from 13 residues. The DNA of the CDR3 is TGCAGCGTTGGTGACACTAGCACAGATACGCAGTATTTT. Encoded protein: CSVGDTSTDTQYF.

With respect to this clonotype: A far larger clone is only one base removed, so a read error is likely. CDR3 in amino acids: CASSEGSGRIYEQFF. Written as DNA, the CDR3 is TGTGCCAGCAGCGAAGGGTCCGGGAGGATCTACGAGCAGTTCTTC. The chain recombines TRBV7-9 with TRBJ2-1; the match to TRBD2 covers 7 bases. Trimming removed 5 bases from V and 10 bases from J; junction bases left unmatched: 14. CDR3 length: 15 residues. Germline values: CDR1 SEHNR, CDR2 FQNEAQ (reference sequence).

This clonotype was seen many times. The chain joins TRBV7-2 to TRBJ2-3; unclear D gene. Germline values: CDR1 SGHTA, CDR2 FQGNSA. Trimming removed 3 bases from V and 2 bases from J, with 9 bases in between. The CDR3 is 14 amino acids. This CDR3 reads CASSFFKTTDTQYF. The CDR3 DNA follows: TGTGCCAGCAGCTTCTTCAAAACCACAGATACGCAGTATTTT.

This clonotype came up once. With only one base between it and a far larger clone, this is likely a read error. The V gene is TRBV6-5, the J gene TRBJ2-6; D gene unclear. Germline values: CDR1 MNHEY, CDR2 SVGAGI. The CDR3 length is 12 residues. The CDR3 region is CACSPPTDVLTF. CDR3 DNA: TGTGCCTGCAGTCCACCCACTGACGTCCTGACTTTC.

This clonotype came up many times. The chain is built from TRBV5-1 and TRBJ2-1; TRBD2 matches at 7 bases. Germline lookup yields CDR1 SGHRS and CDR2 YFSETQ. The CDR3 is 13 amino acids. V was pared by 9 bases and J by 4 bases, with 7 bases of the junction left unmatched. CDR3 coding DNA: TGCGCCACCCAGCGGGACCCTTACAATGAGCAGTTCTTC. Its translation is CATQRDPYNEQFF. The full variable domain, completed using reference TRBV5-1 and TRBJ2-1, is KAGVTQTPRYLIKTRGQQVTLSCSPISGHRSVSWYQQTPGQGLQFLFEYFSETQRNKGNFPGRFSGRQFSNSRSEMNVSTLELGDSALYLCATQRDPYNEQFFGPGTRLTVL.

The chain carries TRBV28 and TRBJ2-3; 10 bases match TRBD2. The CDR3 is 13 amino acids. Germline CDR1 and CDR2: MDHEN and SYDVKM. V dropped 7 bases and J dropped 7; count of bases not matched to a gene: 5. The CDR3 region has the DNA TGTGCCAGCACTAGCGGGGGCGGGTATACGCAGTATTTT. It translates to CASTSGGGYTQYF.

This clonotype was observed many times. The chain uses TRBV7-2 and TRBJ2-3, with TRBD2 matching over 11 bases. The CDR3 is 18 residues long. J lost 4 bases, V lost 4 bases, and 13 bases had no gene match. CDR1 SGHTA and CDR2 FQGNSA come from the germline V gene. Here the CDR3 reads CASSSTWGLAGGPDTQYF. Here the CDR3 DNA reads TGTGCCAGCAGCTCGACGTGGGGGCTAGCGGGGGGCCCAGATACGCAGTATTTT.

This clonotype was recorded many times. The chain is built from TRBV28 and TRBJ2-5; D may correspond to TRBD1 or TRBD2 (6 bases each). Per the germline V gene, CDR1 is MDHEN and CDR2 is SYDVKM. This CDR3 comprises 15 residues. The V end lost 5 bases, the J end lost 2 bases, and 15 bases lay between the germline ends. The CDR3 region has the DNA TGTGCCAGCAGTACGGGAACAGGGAGGCAAGAGACCCAGTACTTC. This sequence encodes CASSTGTGRQETQYF.

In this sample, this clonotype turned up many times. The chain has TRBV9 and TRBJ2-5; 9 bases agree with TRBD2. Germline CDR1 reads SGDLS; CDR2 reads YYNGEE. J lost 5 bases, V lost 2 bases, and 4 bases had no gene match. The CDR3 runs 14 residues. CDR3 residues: CASSVLAGSETQYF. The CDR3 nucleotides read TGTGCCAGCAGCGTTCTAGCGGGGAGTGAGACCCAGTACTTC.

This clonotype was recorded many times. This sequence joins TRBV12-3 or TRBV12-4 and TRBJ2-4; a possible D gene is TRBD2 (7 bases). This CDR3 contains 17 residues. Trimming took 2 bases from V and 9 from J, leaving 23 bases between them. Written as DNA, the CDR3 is TGTGCCAGCAGTTTAATGTATGGGGGGGGGGCCGAGGGCATTCAGTACTTC. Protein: CASSLMYGGGAEGIQYF.

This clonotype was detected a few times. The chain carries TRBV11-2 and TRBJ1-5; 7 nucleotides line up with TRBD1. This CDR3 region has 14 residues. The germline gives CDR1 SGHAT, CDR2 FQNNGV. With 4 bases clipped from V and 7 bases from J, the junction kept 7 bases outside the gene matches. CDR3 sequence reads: CASSSEGAQQPQHF. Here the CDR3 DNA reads TGTGCCAGCAGCTCCGAGGGGGCTCAGCAGCCCCAGCATTTT.